This T cell receptor (beta chain) is from a study of cytotoxic CD8 clonotypes in ibrutinib-treated CLL. Whole-study results and caveats: Samples were collected at differing times from sustained-remission and progressing patients. Under therapy, public clonotypes either contracted or stayed stable, and they were uncommon.

A remark on this clone: Its matching antigen is unknown.

Per germline, CDR1 SGHVS and CDR2 FNYEAQ. V was shortened by 0 bases and J by 3 bases, with 9 bases between the two germline ends. This CDR3 contains 15 residues. The data were produced by immunoSEQ multiplex PCR, yet TCRdb's version contains in-frame clones alone and is incomplete. The data contain around 150,000 clones, more than 65% of them singletons. TCR beta library input comprised about 1.8 micrograms of genomic DNA from cryopreserved PBMCs. The V gene is TRBV7-6, the J gene TRBJ1-3; D uncertain. The sequence was collected from a human donor with chronic lymphocytic leukemia. The sequenced sample was PBMCs, obtained after 12 months of ibrutinib treatment. The DNA for the CDR3 is TGTGCCAGCAGCTTAGCCCCCTTGAGTGGAAACACCATATATTTT. It encodes CASSLAPLSGNTIYF.